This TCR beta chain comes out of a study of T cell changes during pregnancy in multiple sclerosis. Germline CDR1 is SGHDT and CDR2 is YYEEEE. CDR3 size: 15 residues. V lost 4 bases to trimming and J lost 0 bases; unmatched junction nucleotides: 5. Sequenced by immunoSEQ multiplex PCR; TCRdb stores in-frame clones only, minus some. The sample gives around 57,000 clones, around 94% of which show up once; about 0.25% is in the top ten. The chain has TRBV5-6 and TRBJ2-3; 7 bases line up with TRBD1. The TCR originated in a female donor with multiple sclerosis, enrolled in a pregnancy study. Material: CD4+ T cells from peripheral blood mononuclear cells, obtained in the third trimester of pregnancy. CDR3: CASSGGQVSTDTQYF. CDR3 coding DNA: TGTGCCAGCAGCGGCGGACAGGTTAGCACAGATACGCAGTATTTT.